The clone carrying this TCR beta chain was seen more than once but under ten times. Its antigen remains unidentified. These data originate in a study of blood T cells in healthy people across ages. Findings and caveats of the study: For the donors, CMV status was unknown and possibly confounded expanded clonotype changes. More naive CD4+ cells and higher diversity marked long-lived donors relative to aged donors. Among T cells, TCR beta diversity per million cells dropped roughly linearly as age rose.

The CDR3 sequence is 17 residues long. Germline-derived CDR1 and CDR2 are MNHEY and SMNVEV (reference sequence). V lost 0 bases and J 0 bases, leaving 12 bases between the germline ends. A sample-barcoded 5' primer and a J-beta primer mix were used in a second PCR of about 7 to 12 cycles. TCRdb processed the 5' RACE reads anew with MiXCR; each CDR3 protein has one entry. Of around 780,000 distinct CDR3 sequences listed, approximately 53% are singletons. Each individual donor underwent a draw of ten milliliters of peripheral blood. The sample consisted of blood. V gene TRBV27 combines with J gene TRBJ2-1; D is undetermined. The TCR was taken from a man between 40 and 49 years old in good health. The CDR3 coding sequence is TGTGCCAGCAGTTTATCTAGACGAATCTCCTCCTACAATGAGCAGTTCTTC. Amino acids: CASSLSRRISSYNEQFF.